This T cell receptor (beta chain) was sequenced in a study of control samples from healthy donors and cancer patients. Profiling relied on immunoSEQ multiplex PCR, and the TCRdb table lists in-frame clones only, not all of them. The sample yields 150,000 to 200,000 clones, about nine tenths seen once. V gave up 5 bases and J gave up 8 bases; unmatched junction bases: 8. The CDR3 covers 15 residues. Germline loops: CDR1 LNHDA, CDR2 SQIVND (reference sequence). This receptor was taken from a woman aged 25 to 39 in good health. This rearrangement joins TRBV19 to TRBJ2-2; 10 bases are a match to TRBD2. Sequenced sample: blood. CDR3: CASSLQAGGPGELFF. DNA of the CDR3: TGTGCCAGTAGTCTCCAAGCGGGGGGGCCGGGGGAGCTGTTTTTT.